This TCR beta chain was profiled in a study of T cells in localized non-small cell lung cancer. Whole-study findings and limits: Uninvolved adjacent lung had the highest recorded T cell clonality, with tumor below it. With higher T cell density in blood came longer overall survival.

The V gene end was trimmed by 1 base and the J gene end by 5 bases; junction bases not matched to a gene: 6. Germline assignment: CDR1 LNHDA and CDR2 SQIVND (reference sequence). The CDR3 spans 16 residues. Assay used: immunoSEQ multiplex PCR; TCRdb lists only in-frame clones, some missing. The top ten clones hold 2.7% of a sample with around 20,000 clones, around 90% of them seen once. In this sample, this clone turned up once. What it binds is not known. The sequenced sample was peripheral blood, obtained before any cancer treatment. This TCR derives from a woman aged 40-69 years with stage I lung adenocarcinoma. The chain has TRBV19 and TRBJ2-2; 8 positions agree with TRBD2. CDR3 nucleotide sequence: TGTGCCAGTAGTATAGGGGTAGCGGGAAAGACCGGGGAGCTGTTTTTT. It codes for CASSIGVAGKTGELFF.